A single T cell receptor (beta chain) is shown here with its context. These data come from a study of blood T cell repertoires in COVID-19. Clones were read by immunoSEQ multiplex PCR, and TCRdb kept only the in-frame ones, dropping some. Found here are a few hundred thousand clones, over 75% of them singletons; the top ten hold roughly 7.1%. The CDR3 consists of 16 residues. V gave up 7 bases and J gave up 7 bases; unmatched junction bases: 15. Germline V CDR1 and CDR2: ENHRY, SYGVKD. The rearrangement joins TRBV10-3 to TRBJ2-1; 8 nucleotides line up with TRBD1. The receptor's source is a woman in her forties or fifties who had recovered from COVID-19. Sequencing was done on a sample of peripheral blood. For the CDR3, the DNA is TGTGCCATCACTAGTTATGGGCAGGGGGCCCGGAATGAGCAGTTCTTC. Its translation: CAITSYGQGARNEQFF.